This T cell receptor beta chain was captured by sequencing in a study of shared clonotypes between healthy human individuals. At the level of the study: With ages of 18 to 49, the donors were a couple of women and three men.

Every immunoSEQ plate was one replicate of a subset's evenly spread DNA. The method was immunoSEQ multiplex PCR; TCRdb's version includes in-frame clones alone and lacks a portion of them. The table has some 2.1 million clones, about 95% seen once; the top ten hold about 1.1%. In the case of this clone: What it binds is unknown.

Germline CDR1 SGHVS, CDR2 FNYEAQ. The CDR3 sequence is 15 residues long. The ends were cut back, 4 bases at V and 3 bases at J, with 14 bases in the middle. CD45RO-negative, CCR7-positively selected cells formed the naive CD8 fraction, excluding terminally differentiated effector memory CD45RA+ cells. Study observations and caveats: Against clonotypes common to all four donors, non-shared ones had lower generation probabilities.

Sequences were obtained from naive CD8+ T cells sorted from blood. The chain recombines TRBV7-6 with TRBJ2-3, with D maybe TRBD2 (5 bases). The clonotype comes from a man aged 18 to 35 in good health. The CDR3 loop reads CASSWTDLITDTQYF. CDR3 bases: TGTGCCAGCAGCTGGACTGATCTTATTACAGATACGCAGTATTTT. Drawing the rest from reference TRBV7-6 and TRBJ2-3, the complete variable domain is GAGVSQSPRYKVTKRGQDVALRCDPISGHVSLYWYRQALGQGPEFLTYFNYEAQQDKSGLPNDRFSAERPEGSISTLTIQRTEQRDSAMYRCASSWTDLITDTQYFGPGTRLTVL.